This T cell receptor beta chain is drawn from a study of cytomegalovirus exposure and HLA in healthy donors. Study background: A later analysis reported the approximately 120 validation repertoires used the same platform as the 666 first-cohort repertoires. Study observations and caveats: Confirmation in vitro established that a few CMV-associated chains were specific for CMV antigens.

Method: immunoSEQ multiplex PCR; TCRdb's copy keeps in-frame clones and lacks some. The table records some 120,000 clones, approximately 90% of them present only once. Germline assignment: CDR1 SGHVS and CDR2 FNYEAQ. There are 14 residues in the CDR3. The V end was cut by 5 bases, the J end by 1 base, with 8 bases between. A word on this clone: As yet, its antigen is unknown.

This sequence originates from a young woman in good health and CMV-seronegative. Sequencing was performed on PBMCs. The V and J genes are TRBV7-6 and TRBJ2-2; D call uncertain. In DNA form, the CDR3 reads TGTGCCAGCAGCCCCGAGATGAACACCGGGGAGCTGTTTTTT. Amino acids: CASSPEMNTGELFF.